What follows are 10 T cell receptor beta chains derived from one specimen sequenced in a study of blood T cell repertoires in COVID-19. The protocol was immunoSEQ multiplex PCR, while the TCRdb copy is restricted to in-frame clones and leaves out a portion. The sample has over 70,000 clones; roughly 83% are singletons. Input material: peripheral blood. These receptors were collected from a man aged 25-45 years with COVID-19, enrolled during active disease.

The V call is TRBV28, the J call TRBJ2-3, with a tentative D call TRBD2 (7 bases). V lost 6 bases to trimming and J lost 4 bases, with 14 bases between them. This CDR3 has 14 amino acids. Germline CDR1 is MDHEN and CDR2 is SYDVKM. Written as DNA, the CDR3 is TGTGCCAGCAGGAAATCCGGGGGGCCAGATACGCAGTATTTT. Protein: CASRKSGGPDTQYF.

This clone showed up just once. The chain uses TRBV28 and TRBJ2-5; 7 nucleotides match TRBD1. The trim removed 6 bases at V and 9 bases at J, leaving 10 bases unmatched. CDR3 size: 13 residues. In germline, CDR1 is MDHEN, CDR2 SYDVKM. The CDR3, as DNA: TGTGCCAGCAGAGCTACAGGGGAGCAGGCCCAGTACTTC. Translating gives CASRATGEQAQYF.

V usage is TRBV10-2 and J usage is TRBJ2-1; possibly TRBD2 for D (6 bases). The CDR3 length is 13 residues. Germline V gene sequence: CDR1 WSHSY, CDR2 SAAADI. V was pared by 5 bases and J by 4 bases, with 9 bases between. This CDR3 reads CASSLTRYNEQFF. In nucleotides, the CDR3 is TGCGCCAGCAGTCTGACTAGGTACAATGAGCAGTTCTTC.

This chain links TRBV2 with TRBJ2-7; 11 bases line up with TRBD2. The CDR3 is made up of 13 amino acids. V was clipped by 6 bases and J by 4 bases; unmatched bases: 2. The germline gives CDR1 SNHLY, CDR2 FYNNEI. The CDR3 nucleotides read TGTGCCAGCAGGGTAGCGGGAGGGTACGAGCAGTACTTC. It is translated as CASRVAGGYEQYF.

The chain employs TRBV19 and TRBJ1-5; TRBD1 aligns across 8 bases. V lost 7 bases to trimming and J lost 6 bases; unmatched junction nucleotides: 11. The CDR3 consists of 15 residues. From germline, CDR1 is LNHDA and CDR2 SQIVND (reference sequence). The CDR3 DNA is TGTGCCAGTACCACCCCAGGGGGCGAGGTTCAGCCCCAGCATTTT. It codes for CASTTPGGEVQPQHF.

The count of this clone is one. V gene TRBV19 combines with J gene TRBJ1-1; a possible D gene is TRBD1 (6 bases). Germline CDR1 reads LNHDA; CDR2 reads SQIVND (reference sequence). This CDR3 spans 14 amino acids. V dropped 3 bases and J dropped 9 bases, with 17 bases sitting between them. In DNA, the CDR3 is TGTGCCAGTAGTATCCCTGGACCACAGGGTAAAGCTTTCTTT. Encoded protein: CASSIPGPQGKAFF. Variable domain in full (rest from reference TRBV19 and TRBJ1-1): DGGITQSPKYLFRKEGQNVTLSCEQNLNHDAMYWYRQDPGQGLRLIYYSQIVNDFQKGDIAEGYSVSREKKESFPLTVTSAQKNPTAFYLCASSIPGPQGKAFFGQGTRLTVV.

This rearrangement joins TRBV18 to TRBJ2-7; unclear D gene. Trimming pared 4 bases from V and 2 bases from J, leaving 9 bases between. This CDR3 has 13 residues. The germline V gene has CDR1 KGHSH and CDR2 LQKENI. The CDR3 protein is CASSLARTYEQYF. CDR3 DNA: TGTGCCAGCTCACTAGCCCGTACCTACGAGCAGTACTTC. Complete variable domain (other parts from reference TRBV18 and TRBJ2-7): NAGVMQNPRHLVRRRGQEARLRCSPMKGHSHVYWYRQLPEEGLKFMVYLQKENIIDESGMPKERFSAEFPKEGPSILRIQQVVRGDSAAYFCASSLARTYEQYFGPGTRLTVT.

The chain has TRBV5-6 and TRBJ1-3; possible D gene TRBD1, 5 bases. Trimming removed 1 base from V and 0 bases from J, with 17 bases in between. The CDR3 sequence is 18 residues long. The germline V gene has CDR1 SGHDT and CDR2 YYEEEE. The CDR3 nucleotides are TGTGCCAGCAGCTTGATGCCAGGGCCTATCAGCTCTGGAAACACCATATATTTT. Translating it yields CASSLMPGPISSGNTIYF.

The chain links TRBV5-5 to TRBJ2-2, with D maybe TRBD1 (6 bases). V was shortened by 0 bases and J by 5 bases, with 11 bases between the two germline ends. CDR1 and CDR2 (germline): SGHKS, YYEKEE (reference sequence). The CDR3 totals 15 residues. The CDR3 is CASSLGGGWTGELFF. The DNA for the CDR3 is TGTGCCAGCAGCTTGGGTGGGGGCTGGACCGGGGAGCTGTTTTTT.

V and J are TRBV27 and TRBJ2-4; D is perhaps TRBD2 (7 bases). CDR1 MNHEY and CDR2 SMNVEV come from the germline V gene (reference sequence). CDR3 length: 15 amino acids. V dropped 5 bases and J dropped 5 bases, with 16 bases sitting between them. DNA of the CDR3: TGTGCCAGCAGTCGGGGGGCGCAAATCGAAAACATTCAGTACTTC. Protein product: CASSRGAQIENIQYF.